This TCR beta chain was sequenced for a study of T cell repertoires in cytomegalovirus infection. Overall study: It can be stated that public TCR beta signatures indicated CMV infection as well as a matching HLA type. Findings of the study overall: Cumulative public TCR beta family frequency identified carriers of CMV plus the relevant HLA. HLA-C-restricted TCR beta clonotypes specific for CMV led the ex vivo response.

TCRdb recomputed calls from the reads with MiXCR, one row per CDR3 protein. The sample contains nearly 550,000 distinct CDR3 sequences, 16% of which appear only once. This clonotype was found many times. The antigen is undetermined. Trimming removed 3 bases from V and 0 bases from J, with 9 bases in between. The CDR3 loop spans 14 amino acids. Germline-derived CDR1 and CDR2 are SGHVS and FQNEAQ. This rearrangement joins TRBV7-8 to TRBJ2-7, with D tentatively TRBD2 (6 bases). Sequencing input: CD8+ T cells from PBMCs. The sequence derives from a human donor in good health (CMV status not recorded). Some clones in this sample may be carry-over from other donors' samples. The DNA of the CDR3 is TGTGCCAGCAGCTTGCGGGGAGCCTCCTACGAGCAGTACTTC. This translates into CASSLRGASYEQYF.